These T cell receptor beta chains were read from a single sample in a study of T cell responses to AZD1222 COVID-19 vaccine. Sequencing was performed with immunoSEQ multiplex PCR; in TCRdb, only in-frame clones are kept and a portion is missing. The sample records 140,000 to 150,000 clones, roughly four fifths being singletons. Sequences were derived from peripheral blood, sampled on day 0 of MenACWY control vaccination. These TCRs come from an adult in good health. Both conserved end residues are part of each CDR3. D genes are given only for firm matches. The size of a clone is reported for some rows only, either as once, few or many, or as a class for expanded clones.

abundance,v_gene,j_gene,d_gene,CDR3aa,CDR3nt
once,TRBV3-1/TRBV3-2,TRBJ2-7,NA,CASSPRAKATYEQYF,TGTGCCAGCAGCCCTCGGGCCAAGGCGACATACGAGCAGTACTTC
few,TRBV5-1,TRBJ1-6,NA,CASSLEHYNSPLHF,TGCGCCAGCAGCTTGGAGCATTATAATTCACCCCTCCACTTT
NA,TRBV2,TRBJ2-5,TRBD1,CATAEGGLETQYF,TGTGCCACCGCAGAAGGGGGCTTAGAGACCCAGTACTTC
many,TRBV6-5,TRBJ2-5,NA,CASRFGETQYF,TGTGCCAGCAGATTCGGGGAGACCCAGTACTTC
many,TRBV29-1,TRBJ1-3,NA,CSVRTEGNTIYF,TGCAGCGTTAGAACAGAGGGAAACACCATATATTTT
NA,TRBV20-1,TRBJ1-5,NA,CSASSGQNNQPQHF,TGCAGTGCTAGTTCTGGACAGAACAATCAGCCCCAGCATTTT
once,TRBV6-5,TRBJ2-5,TRBD1,CASSRVGTDQETQYF,TGTGCCAGCAGTAGGGTTGGGACAGACCAAGAGACCCAGTACTTC
NA,TRBV4-1,TRBJ1-5,NA,CASSQVKGGLTNQPQHF,TGCGCCAGCAGCCAAGTTAAGGGAGGACTGACCAATCAGCCCCAGCATTTT
NA,TRBV19,TRBJ1-5,NA,CASSIGRADQPQHF,TGTGCCAGTAGTATAGGGCGGGCCGATCAGCCCCAGCATTTT
NA,TRBV5-1,TRBJ1-3,NA,CASSSQGSGNTIYF,TGCGCCAGCAGCTCCCAGGGCTCTGGAAACACCATATATTTT
NA,TRBV27,TRBJ2-5,NA,CASSSLQGQETQYF,TGTGCCAGCAGTTCGCTACAGGGTCAAGAGACCCAGTACTTC
NA,TRBV19,TRBJ1-5,TRBD1,CASSQVTGTGEFNQPQHF,TGTGCCAGTAGTCAAGTTACCGGGACAGGAGAGTTCAATCAGCCCCAGCATTTT
NA,TRBV11-2,TRBJ2-1,NA,CASSPGRGNNEQFF,TGTGCCAGCAGCCCTGGCAGGGGTAACAATGAGCAGTTCTTC
NA,TRBV7-9,TRBJ1-2,TRBD1,CASTQSGQGYGYTF,TGTGCCAGCACCCAGTCTGGACAGGGCTATGGCTACACCTTC
NA,TRBV5-1,TRBJ2-5,NA,CASSFSGQETQYF,TGCGCCAGCAGCTTCTCTGGACAAGAGACCCAGTACTTC
NA,TRBV2,TRBJ1-4,TRBD1,CASSSGQGREKLFF,TGTGCCAGCAGTTCGGGACAGGGGAGGGAAAAACTGTTTTTT
NA,TRBV30,TRBJ1-3,NA,CAWSVGGAGNTIYF,TGTGCCTGGAGTGTAGGAGGGGCAGGGAACACCATATATTTT
NA,TRBV7-9,TRBJ2-3,TRBD2,CASSLSGGHDTQYF,TGTGCCAGCAGCCTTAGCGGGGGGCACGATACGCAGTATTTT
NA,TRBV6-1,TRBJ2-6,NA,CASSEQFSGANVLTF,TGTGCCAGCAGTGAACAGTTCTCTGGGGCCAACGTCCTGACTTTC
NA,TRBV6-2/TRBV6-3,TRBJ2-1,TRBD2,CASSYRLAGNEQFF,TGTGCCAGCAGTTACCGCCTAGCGGGGAATGAGCAGTTCTTC
few,TRBV7-9,TRBJ1-1,NA,CASSSPVGNTEAFF,TGTGCCAGCAGCTCCCCTGTGGGGAACACTGAAGCTTTCTTT
few,TRBV29-1,TRBJ1-4,NA,CSAGWAGEKLFF,TGCAGCGCTGGGTGGGCGGGTGAAAAACTGTTTTTT
NA,TRBV20-1,TRBJ1-6,NA,CSASQVLSYNSPLHF,TGCAGTGCTAGTCAAGTGCTCTCCTATAATTCACCCCTCCACTTT
NA,TRBV5-4,TRBJ1-3,NA,CASSLGTSGNTIYF,TGTGCCAGCAGTTTGGGGACATCTGGAAACACCATATATTTT
few,TRBV2,TRBJ2-5,TRBD2,CASSRLAGIETQYF,TGTGCCAGCAGTAGACTAGCGGGGATAGAGACCCAGTACTTC
once,TRBV5-6,TRBJ1-6,TRBD1,CASSFRDRGSNSPLHF,TGTGCCAGCAGCTTCCGGGACAGGGGTTCCAATTCACCCCTCCACTTT
few,TRBV5-4,TRBJ1-1,NA,CASSLDPNTEAFF,TGTGCCAGCAGCTTGGACCCAAACACTGAAGCTTTCTTT
NA,TRBV9,TRBJ1-1,TRBD1,CASRGQGNTEAFF,TGTGCCAGCAGGGGACAGGGGAACACTGAAGCTTTCTTT